One sample yielded the 14 T cell receptor beta chains listed below, sequenced in a study of T-cell memory formation after mild COVID-19 (dated by TCRdb to the early 2020s). Library preparation used 5' RACE. Sequencing used an Illumina NovaSeq 6000. TCRdb redid the processing of the public reads, applying fastp at Q25 and MiXCR, and retained in-frame beta chains. Under each unique CDR3 protein, matching rows form one entry showing the most common genes and DNA. In this sample the table shows just over 60,000 distinct CDR3 sequences, 9.3% of which occur a single time. Clones ranked in the top ten supply approximately 1.1% of the sample. Sequencing was carried out using PBMCs or a T cell subset sorted from them (not recorded which). These receptors all come from a man in his late teens or twenties who had mild COVID-19 (a few samples of this study predate the infection). The sample titles of this study are shuffled in the database, so cell type and time point are left out; the donor was told from shared clones.

The CDR3 reads CATGGAGGTDTQYF. The CDR3 DNA sequence: TGTGCCACCGGGGGGGCGGGTGGCACAGATACGCAGTATTTT. The chain recombines TRBV28 with TRBJ2-3; 8 nucleotides align to TRBD2. There are 14 residues in the CDR3. Trimming cost V 10 bases and J 1 base; bases outside gene matches: 7. From germline, CDR1 is MDHEN and CDR2 SYDVKM. Full variable domain (rest looked up from reference TRBV28 and TRBJ2-3): DVKVTQSSRYLVKRTGEKVFLECVQDMDHENMFWYRQDPGLGLRLIYFSYDVKMKEKGDIPEGYSVSREKKERFSLILESASTNQTSMYLCATGGAGGTDTQYFGPGTRLTVL.

V and J are TRBV14 and TRBJ2-6; TRBD1 aligns across 8 bases. Germline V gene data show CDR1 as SGHDN and CDR2 as FVKESK. The V segment lost 4 bases and the J segment 0 bases; nucleotides outside the gene matches: 8. This CDR3 is 18 amino acids long. CDR3 residues: CASSPWTGKSSGANVLTF. The CDR3 coding sequence is TGTGCCAGCAGCCCCTGGACAGGGAAGTCCTCTGGGGCCAACGTCCTGACTTTC.

This chain connects TRBV20-1 to TRBJ1-5, with D maybe TRBD1 (5 bases). V dropped 5 bases and J dropped 5 bases, with 10 bases sitting between them. Germline V gene sequence: CDR1 DFQATT, CDR2 SNEGSKA (reference sequence). The CDR3 is 12 residues long. The CDR3 loop is CSAWDGDQPQHF. DNA of the CDR3: TGCAGTGCTTGGGACGGAGATCAGCCCCAGCATTTT.

There are a few counts of this clonotype. The chain couples TRBV29-1 to TRBJ2-3; 8 bases line up with TRBD1. The germline V gene encodes CDR1 SQVTM and CDR2 ANQGSEA. V shed 7 bases and J 1 base; nucleotides not matched to a gene: 7. This CDR3 spans 14 amino acids. The CDR3 is CSAPRGQGTDTQYF. Written as DNA, the CDR3 is TGCAGCGCCCCCCGGGGACAGGGCACAGATACGCAGTATTTT.

Many counts were recorded for this clonotype. The chain links TRBV7-2 to TRBJ2-2; no reliable D call. Per germline, CDR1 SGHTA and CDR2 FQGNSA. The CDR3 is made up of 15 amino acids. V was trimmed by 3 bases and J by 0 bases, leaving 8 bases between them. The CDR3 DNA reads as TGTGCCAGCAGCTTGGCCACCGCGAACACCGGGGAGCTGTTTTTT. Translation: CASSLATANTGELFF.

This chain uses TRBV10-3 with TRBJ2-7; D gene uncertain. Looked up from germline, CDR1 is ENHRY and CDR2 is SYGVKD. Trimming removed 0 bases from V and 6 bases from J, with 9 bases in between. The CDR3 sequence is 13 residues long. DNA for the CDR3: TGTGCCATCAGTGAGTCTGTGGGTTTCGAGCAGTACGTC. Its protein product is CAISESVGFEQYV.

This clonotype appeared a few times. This chain links TRBV5-1 with TRBJ2-1; D gene ambiguous. V was pared by 2 bases and J by 9 bases, with 9 bases between. The CDR3 is 12 amino acids. Germline CDR1 SGHRS, CDR2 YFSETQ. The DNA of the CDR3 is TGCGCCAGCAGCTTACAAGTCGGTGAGCAGTTCTTC. It specifies CASSLQVGEQFF.

This clonotype turned up a few times. This chain links TRBV30 with TRBJ2-7; D call uncertain. Trimming removed 0 bases at V and 9 bases at J, with 21 bases between. This CDR3 contains 15 residues. Looked up from germline, CDR1 is GTSNPN and CDR2 is SVGIG (reference sequence). The CDR3 sequence: CAWSVHGFGPYGQYF. Here the CDR3 DNA reads TGTGCCTGGAGTGTCCACGGCTTTGGGCCATATGGGCAGTACTTC.

This clonotype has more than one count but fewer than ten. The chain combines TRBV4-1 with TRBJ1-1; TRBD1 might be the D (6 bases). The V gene's germline CDR1 is MGHRA and CDR2 YSYEKL. The CDR3 spans 14 residues. Trimming left V 6 bases short and J 5 bases short, with 16 bases between. CDR3 in DNA: TGCGCCAGCAGGAACAGGGTAGAAGGGACTGAAGCTTTCTTT. Its translation: CASRNRVEGTEAFF.

This clonotype was found a few times. The V gene is TRBV11-1, the J gene TRBJ2-1; 7 bases agree with TRBD1. Germline CDR1 SGHAT, CDR2 FQDESV (reference sequence). CDR3 length equals 15 residues. Germline trimming cut 4 bases from V and 3 bases from J; bases unmatched to any gene: 6. CDR3 region: CASSYFGTVYNEQFF. As DNA, the CDR3 is TGTGCCAGCAGCTATTTCGGGACAGTCTACAATGAGCAGTTCTTC.

This clonotype showed up many times. The chain links TRBV4-1 to TRBJ2-5; perhaps TRBD2 as D (7 bases). The V gene lost 1 base and the J gene lost 5 bases, with 20 bases spanning the gap. Germline V lookup: CDR1 MGHRA, CDR2 YSYEKL. CDR3 length equals 17 residues. This CDR3 is CASSQARNRGGGETQYF. The DNA for the CDR3 is TGCGCCAGCAGCCAAGCGAGGAATCGCGGGGGCGGGGAGACCCAGTACTTC.

The sample holds many counts of this clonotype. The chain carries TRBV5-1 and TRBJ2-7; D is ambiguous. The CDR3 contains 13 residues. The germline gives CDR1 SGHRS, CDR2 YFSETQ. V was cut by 7 bases and J by 2 bases, with 13 bases left in between. CDR3 DNA: TGCGCCAGCCACCTCGACGGTGCCTACGAGCAGTACTTC. Amino acids: CASHLDGAYEQYF.

There are many counts of this clonotype. V is TRBV5-1 and J is TRBJ2-7; 9 bases agree with TRBD1. Germline lookup yields CDR1 SGHRS and CDR2 YFSETQ. Trimming cost V 3 bases and J 2 bases; bases outside gene matches: 12. The CDR3 has 17 residues. In DNA form, the CDR3 reads TGCGCCAGCAGCTCGCAACCGCCGGGACAGGGAGCCTACGAGCAGTACTTC. Amino acids: CASSSQPPGQGAYEQYF.

The rearrangement links TRBV3-1 to TRBJ2-1; 10 bases map to TRBD1. V gave up 4 bases and J gave up 5 bases; unmatched junction bases: 8. There are 16 residues in the CDR3. Germline V lookup: CDR1 LGHDT, CDR2 YNNKEL (reference sequence). The CDR3 DNA reads as TGTGCCAGCAGCCCGGCATGGGACAGGGGAAACAATGAGCAGTTCTTC. Its translation is CASSPAWDRGNNEQFF.